This passage covers 9 T cell receptor beta chains from one sample sequenced in a study of CD8 T cells in ankylosing spondylitis. One entry per CDR3 protein, called by TCRdb with MiXCR from the 5' RACE reads. This sample has around 210,000 distinct CDR3 sequences, with over 7% found just once. The sequenced material came from blood, either unsorted or a sorted T cell fraction (not recorded which). These receptors were taken from a female donor with ankylosing spondylitis or in good health (not recorded which).

V gene TRBV3-1 combines with J gene TRBJ2-1; D is undetermined. CDR3 length equals 13 residues. V shed 3 bases and J shed 5 bases, with 8 bases lying between them. Germline CDR1 is LGHDT and CDR2 is YNNKEL (reference sequence). CDR3 nucleotides: TGTGCCAGCAGCCACACGCTCAACAATGAGCAGTTCTTC. Translating it yields CASSHTLNNEQFF.

The sample holds many counts of this clonotype. The rearrangement joins TRBV10-2 to TRBJ1-6; D is unclear. V was trimmed by 2 bases and J by 5 bases, leaving 10 bases between them. The CDR3 is 15 amino acids. The germline V gene has CDR1 WSHSY and CDR2 SAAADI. CDR3 sequence reads: CASSEGTVNNSPLHF. CDR3 nucleotides: TGCGCCAGCAGTGAGGGTACGGTGAATAATTCACCCCTCCACTTT.

This clonotype was recorded at least ten times. V is TRBV20-1 and J is TRBJ1-1, with 8 bases that match TRBD1. The CDR3 consists of 16 residues. The germline V gene encodes CDR1 DFQATT and CDR2 SNEGSKA (reference sequence). Trimming took 3 bases from V and 4 from J; bases not matched to a gene: 13. This CDR3 reads CSASPPMTGAGTEAFF. CDR3 nucleotides: TGCAGTGCTAGCCCCCCAATGACAGGGGCGGGCACTGAAGCTTTCTTT.

This clonotype was found many times. The rearrangement joins TRBV28 to TRBJ2-6, with D perhaps TRBD1 (5 bases). The CDR3 has 17 amino acids. In germline, CDR1 is MDHEN, CDR2 SYDVKM. Trimming cost V 6 bases and J 0 bases, with 15 bases left between them. CDR3 amino acids: CASSSDSMTSGANVLTF. CDR3 nucleotides: TGTGCCAGCAGCTCCGACAGCATGACCTCTGGGGCCAACGTCCTGACTTTC.

This clonotype came up many times. V is TRBV2 and J is TRBJ2-7; a possible D gene is TRBD2 (5 bases). Trimming took 6 bases from V and 4 from J, leaving 10 bases between them. This CDR3 is 12 amino acids long. Germline values: CDR1 SNHLY, CDR2 FYNNEI. CDR3 DNA: TGTGCCAGCAGCGAGCGAGGGTACGAGCAGTACTTC. This gives the protein CASSERGYEQYF.

This clonotype appeared many times. The CDR3 sequence is CASTGTGTGNRNTEAFF. The CDR3 bases are TGTGCCAGCACCGGGACCGGGACAGGGAATCGGAACACTGAAGCTTTCTTT. The V gene is TRBV6-2 or TRBV6-3, the J gene TRBJ1-1; 9 bases fit TRBD1. This CDR3 has 17 amino acids. Germline V gene sequence: CDR1 MNHEY, CDR2 SVGEGT. V was pared by 7 bases and J by 1 base, with 13 bases of the junction left unmatched.

The sample holds many counts of this clonotype. The chain links TRBV5-6 to TRBJ2-7; 14 positions match TRBD2. V was clipped by 2 bases and J by 4 bases; unmatched bases: 2. The CDR3 runs 15 residues. The V gene's germline CDR1 is SGHDT and CDR2 YYEEEE. CDR3 protein: CASSFGTSGSYEQYF. The CDR3 region has the DNA TGTGCCAGCAGCTTTGGGACTAGCGGGAGTTACGAGCAGTACTTC.

This clonotype was recorded at least ten times. V gene TRBV9 combines with J gene TRBJ1-2, with a weak D call TRBD1 (6 bases). The CDR3 covers 15 residues. Trimming shortened V by 3 bases and J by 1 base, and 13 bases separated the two germline ends. Looked up from germline, CDR1 is SGDLS and CDR2 is YYNGEE. In nucleotides, the CDR3 is TGTGCCAGCAGCGCAGGACAGACACTTAACTATGGCTACACCTTC. It encodes CASSAGQTLNYGYTF. Variable domain in full (rest from reference TRBV9 and TRBJ1-2): DSGVTQTPKHLITATGQRVTLRCSPRSGDLSVYWYQQSLDQGLQFLIQYYNGEERAKGNILERFSAQQFPDLHSELNLSSLELGDSALYFCASSAGQTLNYGYTFGSGTRLTVV.

At least ten counts were recorded for this clonotype. This sequence joins TRBV29-1 and TRBJ2-3; D not resolved. This CDR3 spans 11 amino acids. Germline CDR1 is SQVTM and CDR2 is ANQGSEA. V shed 6 bases and J shed 0 bases, with 4 bases lying between them. CDR3 in amino acids: CSVPSTDTQYF. CDR3 coding DNA: TGCAGCGTCCCTAGCACAGATACGCAGTATTTT.